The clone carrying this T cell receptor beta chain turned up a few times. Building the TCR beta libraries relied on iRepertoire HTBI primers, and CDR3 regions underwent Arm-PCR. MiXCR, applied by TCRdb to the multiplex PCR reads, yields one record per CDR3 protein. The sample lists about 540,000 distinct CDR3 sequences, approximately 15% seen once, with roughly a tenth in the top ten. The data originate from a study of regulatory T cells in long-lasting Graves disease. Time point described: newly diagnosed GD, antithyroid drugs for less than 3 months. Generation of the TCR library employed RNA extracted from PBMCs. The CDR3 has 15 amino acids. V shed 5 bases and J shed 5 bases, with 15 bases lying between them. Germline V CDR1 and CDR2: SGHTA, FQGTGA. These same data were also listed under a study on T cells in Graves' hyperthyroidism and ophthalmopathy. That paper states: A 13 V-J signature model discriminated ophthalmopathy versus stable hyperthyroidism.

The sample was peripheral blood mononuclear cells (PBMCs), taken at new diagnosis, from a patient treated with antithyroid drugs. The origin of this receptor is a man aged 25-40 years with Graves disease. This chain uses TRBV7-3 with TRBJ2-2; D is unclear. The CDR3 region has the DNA TGTGCCAGCAGCCCAACGGTTTCCGTAACCGGGGAGCTGTTTTTT. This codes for CASSPTVSVTGELFF.